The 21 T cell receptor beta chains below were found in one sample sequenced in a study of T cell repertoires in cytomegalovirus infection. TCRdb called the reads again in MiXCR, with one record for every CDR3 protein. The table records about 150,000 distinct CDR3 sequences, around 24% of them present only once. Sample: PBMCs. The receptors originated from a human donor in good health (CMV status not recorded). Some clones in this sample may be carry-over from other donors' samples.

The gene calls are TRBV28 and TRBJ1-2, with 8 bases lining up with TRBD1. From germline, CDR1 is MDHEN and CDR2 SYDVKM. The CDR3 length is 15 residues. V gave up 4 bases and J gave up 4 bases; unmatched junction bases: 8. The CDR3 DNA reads TGTGCCAGCAGTTCAGGGGGCAGGGGGCTCTATGGCTACACCTTC. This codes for CASSSGGRGLYGYTF.

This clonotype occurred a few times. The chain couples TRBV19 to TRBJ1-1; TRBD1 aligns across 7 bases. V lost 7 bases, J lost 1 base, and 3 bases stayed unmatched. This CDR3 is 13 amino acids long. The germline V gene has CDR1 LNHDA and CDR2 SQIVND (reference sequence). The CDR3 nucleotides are TGTGCCAGTACCGGGACAGCGAACACTGAAGCTTTCTTT. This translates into CASTGTANTEAFF.

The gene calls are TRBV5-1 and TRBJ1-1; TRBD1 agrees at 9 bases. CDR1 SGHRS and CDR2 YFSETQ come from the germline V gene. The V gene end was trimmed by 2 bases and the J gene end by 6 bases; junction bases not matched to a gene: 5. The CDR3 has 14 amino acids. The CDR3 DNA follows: TGCGCCAGCAGCTTCGCGACAGGGGGTTCTGAAGCTTTCTTT. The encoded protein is CASSFATGGSEAFF.

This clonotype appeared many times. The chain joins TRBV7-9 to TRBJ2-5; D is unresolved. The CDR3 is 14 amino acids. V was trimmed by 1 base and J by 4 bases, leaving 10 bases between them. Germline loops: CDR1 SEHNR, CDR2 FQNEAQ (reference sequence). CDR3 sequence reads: CASSLGTRAETQYF. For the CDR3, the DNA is TGTGCCAGCAGCTTAGGCACCCGGGCAGAGACCCAGTACTTC.

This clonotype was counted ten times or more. CDR3 loop: CASSPGGLATNTGELFF. In DNA, the CDR3 is TGTGCCAGCAGCCCAGGTGGGCTAGCGACGAACACCGGGGAGCTGTTTTTT. J is TRBJ2-2 and V is TRBV7-2, with a weak D call TRBD2 (6 bases). The CDR3 loop spans 17 amino acids. V lost 5 bases and J lost 0, with 16 bases in between. In germline, CDR1 is SGHTA, CDR2 FQGNSA. The complete variable domain, with remaining parts taken from reference TRBV7-2 and TRBJ2-2, reads GAGVSQSPSNKVTEKGKDVELRCDPISGHTALYWYRQSLGQGLEFLIYFQGNSAPDKSGLPSDRFSAERTGGSVSTLTIQRTQQEDSAVYLCASSPGGLATNTGELFFGEGSRLTVL.

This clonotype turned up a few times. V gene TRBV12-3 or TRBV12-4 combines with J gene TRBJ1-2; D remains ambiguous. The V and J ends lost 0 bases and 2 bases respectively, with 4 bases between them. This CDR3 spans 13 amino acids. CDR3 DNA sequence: TGTGCCAGCAGTTTAGCCCTAAACTATGGCTACACCTTC. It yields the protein CASSLALNYGYTF.

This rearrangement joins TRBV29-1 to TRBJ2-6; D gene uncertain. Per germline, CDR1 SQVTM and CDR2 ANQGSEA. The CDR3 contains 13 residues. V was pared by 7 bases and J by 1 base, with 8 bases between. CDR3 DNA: TGCAGCGCCCGGCCATCTGGGGCCAACGTCCTGACTTTC. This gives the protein CSARPSGANVLTF.

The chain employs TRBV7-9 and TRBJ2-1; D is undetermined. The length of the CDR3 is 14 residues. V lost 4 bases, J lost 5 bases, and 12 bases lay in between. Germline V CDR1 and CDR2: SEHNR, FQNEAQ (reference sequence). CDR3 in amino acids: CASSSGHWNNEQFF. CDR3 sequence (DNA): TGTGCCAGCAGCTCAGGCCACTGGAACAATGAGCAGTTCTTC.

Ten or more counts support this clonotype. CDR3 nucleotide sequence: TGTGCCAGCAGCTTAGGGGGGCGAGGAGGGGGCAACTATGGCTACACCTTC. Translation: CASSLGGRGGGNYGYTF. The genes are TRBV7-2 and TRBJ1-2; the match to TRBD1 covers 7 bases. Germline-derived CDR1 and CDR2 are SGHTA and FQGNSA. After removal of 1 base from V and 2 bases from J, the junction contained 10 bases not matched to a gene. CDR3 size: 17 residues.

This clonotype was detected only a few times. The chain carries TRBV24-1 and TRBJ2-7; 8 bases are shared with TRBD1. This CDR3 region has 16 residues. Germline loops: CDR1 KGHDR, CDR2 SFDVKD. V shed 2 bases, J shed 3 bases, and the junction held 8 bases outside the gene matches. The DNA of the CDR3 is TGTGCCACCAGTGATTGGAATAGCGGACAGGGCTACGAGCAGTACTTC. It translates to CATSDWNSGQGYEQYF.

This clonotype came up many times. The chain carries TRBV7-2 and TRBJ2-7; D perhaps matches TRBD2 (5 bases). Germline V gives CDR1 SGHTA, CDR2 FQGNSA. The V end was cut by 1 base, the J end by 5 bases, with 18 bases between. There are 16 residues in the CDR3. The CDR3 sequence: CASSLEIAPGVNEQYF. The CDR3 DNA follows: TGTGCCAGCAGCTTAGAAATCGCCCCCGGGGTTAACGAGCAGTACTTC.

CDR3 in DNA: TGTGCCAGTAGTATGATTGGGACAGGGGTGGACAATGAGCAGTTCTTC. Protein product: CASSMIGTGVDNEQFF. The chain couples TRBV19 to TRBJ2-1; 10 bases match TRBD1. Germline values: CDR1 LNHDA, CDR2 SQIVND (reference sequence). The length of the CDR3 is 16 residues. Trimming took 3 bases from V and 5 from J; bases not matched to a gene: 7.

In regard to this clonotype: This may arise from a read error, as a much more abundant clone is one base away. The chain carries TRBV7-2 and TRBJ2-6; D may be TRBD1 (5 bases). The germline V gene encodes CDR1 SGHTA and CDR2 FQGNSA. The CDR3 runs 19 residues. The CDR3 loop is CDSSPWTSLAPSGANVLTF. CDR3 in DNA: TGTGACAGCAGCCCATGGACATCACTCGCCCCCTCTGGGGCCAACGTCCTGACTTTC.

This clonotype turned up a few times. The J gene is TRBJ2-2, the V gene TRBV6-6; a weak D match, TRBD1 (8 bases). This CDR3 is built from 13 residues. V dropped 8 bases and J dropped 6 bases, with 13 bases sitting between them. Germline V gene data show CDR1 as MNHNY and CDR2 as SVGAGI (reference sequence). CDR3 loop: CASHTGGAGELFF. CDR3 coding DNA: TGTGCCAGCCATACAGGGGGGGCCGGGGAGCTGTTTTTT.

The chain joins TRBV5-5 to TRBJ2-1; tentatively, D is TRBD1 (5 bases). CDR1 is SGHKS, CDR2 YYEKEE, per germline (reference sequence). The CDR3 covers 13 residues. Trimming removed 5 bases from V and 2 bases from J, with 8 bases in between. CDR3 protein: CASRGETYNEQFF. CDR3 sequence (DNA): TGTGCCAGCAGAGGGGAAACCTACAATGAGCAGTTCTTC.

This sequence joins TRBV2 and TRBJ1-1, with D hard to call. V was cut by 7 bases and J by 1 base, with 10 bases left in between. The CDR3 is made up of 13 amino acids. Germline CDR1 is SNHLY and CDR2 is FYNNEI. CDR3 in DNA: TGTGCCAGCAAGGTTGCAGGGAACACTGAAGCTTTCTTT. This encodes CASKVAGNTEAFF.

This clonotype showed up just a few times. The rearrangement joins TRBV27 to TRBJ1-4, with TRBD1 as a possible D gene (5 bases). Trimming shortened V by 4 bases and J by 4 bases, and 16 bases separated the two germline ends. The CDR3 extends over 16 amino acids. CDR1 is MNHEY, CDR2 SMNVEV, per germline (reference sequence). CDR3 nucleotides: TGTGCCAGCAGTTCGACCACAGGTTCCGTTAATGAAAAACTGTTTTTT. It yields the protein CASSSTTGSVNEKLFF. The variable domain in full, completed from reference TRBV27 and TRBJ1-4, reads EAQVTQNPRYLITVTGKKLTVTCSQNMNHEYMSWYRQDPGLGLRQIYYSMNVEVTDKGDVPEGYKVSRKEKRNFPLILESPSPNQTSLYFCASSSTTGSVNEKLFFGSGTQLSVL.

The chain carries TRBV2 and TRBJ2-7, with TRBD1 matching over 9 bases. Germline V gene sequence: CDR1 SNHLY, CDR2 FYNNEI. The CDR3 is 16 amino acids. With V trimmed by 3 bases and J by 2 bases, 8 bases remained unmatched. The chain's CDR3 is CASSETHGTGPYEQYF. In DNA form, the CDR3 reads TGTGCCAGCAGTGAGACCCACGGGACAGGGCCCTACGAGCAGTACTTC.

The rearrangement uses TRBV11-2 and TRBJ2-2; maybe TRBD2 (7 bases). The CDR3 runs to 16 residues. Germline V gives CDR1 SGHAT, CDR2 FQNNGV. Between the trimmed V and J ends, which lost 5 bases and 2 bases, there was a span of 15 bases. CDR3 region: CASSPRGGFNTGELFF. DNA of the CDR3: TGTGCCAGCAGCCCTAGGGGGGGCTTTAACACCGGGGAGCTGTTTTTT.

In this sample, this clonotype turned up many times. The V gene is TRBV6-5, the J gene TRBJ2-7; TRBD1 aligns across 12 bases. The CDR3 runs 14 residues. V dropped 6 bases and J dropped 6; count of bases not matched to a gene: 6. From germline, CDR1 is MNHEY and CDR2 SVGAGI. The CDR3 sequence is CASSQGQGAFEQYF. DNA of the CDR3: TGTGCCAGCAGCCAGGGACAGGGGGCATTCGAGCAGTACTTC.

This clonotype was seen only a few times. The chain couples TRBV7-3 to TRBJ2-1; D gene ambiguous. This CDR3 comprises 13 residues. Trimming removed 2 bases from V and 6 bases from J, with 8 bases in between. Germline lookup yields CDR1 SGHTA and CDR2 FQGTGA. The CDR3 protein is CASSLLGGNEQFF. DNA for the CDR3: TGTGCCAGCAGCTTACTGGGTGGCAATGAGCAGTTCTTC.